These 30 T cell receptor beta chains share one sample of origin, sequenced in a study of tumor and adjacent non-tumor tissue in lung cancer. This sample's RNA came from whole unsorted tissue. A modified ARM-PCR protocol with three rounds of nested PCR amplified TCRbeta. TCRdb redid the calling of the multiplex PCR reads with MiXCR, one entry per CDR3 protein. The top ten hold about 39% of the sample, which has about 110,000 distinct CDR3 sequences, roughly 74% seen once. Sequencing was carried out using lung tumor tissue. Receptors were obtained from a woman in her sixties with non-small cell lung cancer.

Concerning this clonotype: A much bigger clone sits one base away, suggesting this may be a read error. The chain joins TRBV12-3 or TRBV12-4 to TRBJ2-1, with 10 bases identical to TRBD2. CDR3 length: 12 residues. J was trimmed by 12 bases and V by 6 bases; bases with no gene match: 5. The CDR3 region is CASSPAGGMQFF. The CDR3 DNA reads TGTGCCAGCAGCCCAGCGGGAGGGATGCAGTTCTTC.

The CDR3: CASRFGVRVQETQHF. CDR3 DNA sequence: TGTGCCAGCAGGTTTGGGGTCAGGGTCCAAGAGACCCAGCACTTC. The chain combines TRBV12-1 with TRBJ2-5; the table names TRBD1, a call not compared with the DNA. TRBV12-1 counts as a pseudogene. The CDR3 loop spans 15 amino acids.

This clonotype has at least ten counts. V is TRBV12-3 or TRBV12-4 and J is TRBJ2-5; D is perhaps TRBD1 or TRBD2 (6 bases each). Trimming removed 7 bases at V and 8 bases at J, with 14 bases between. This CDR3 is 12 amino acids long. This CDR3 reads CASKSGAATQYF. CDR3 bases: TGTGCCAGCAAGTCGGGGGCTGCTACCCAGTACTTC.

For the CDR3, the DNA is TGTGCCAGCAACTTGGGGGTTGTGGGATCGGAGGACAATGAGCAGTTCTTC. Translated, it gives CASNLGVVGSEDNEQFF. The gene calls are TRBV7-9 and TRBJ2-1; D may match TRBD1 or TRBD2 (5 bases each). Germline CDR1 is SEHNR and CDR2 is FQNEAQ (reference sequence). Trimming shortened V by 7 bases and J by 5 bases, and 24 bases separated the two germline ends. The CDR3 runs 17 residues.

Comment on this clonotype: It is likely a read error, because the conserved phenylalanine at the end of the CDR3 is missing. The chain combines TRBV11-2 with TRBJ2-5; the match to TRBD1 covers 9 bases. Per germline, CDR1 SGHAT and CDR2 FQNNGV. Trimming cost V 4 bases and J 9 bases; bases outside gene matches: 12. The CDR3 spans 15 residues. The CDR3: CASSSTGTGRGPQYL. DNA of the CDR3: TGTGCCAGCAGCTCGACAGGGACAGGGCGCGGGCCCCAGTACCTC.

Comments on this clonotype: The junction shows a germline mismatch at one end, possibly a read error. The gene calls are TRBV11-1 and TRBJ1-6; possibly TRBD1 for D (6 bases). Germline CDR1 and CDR2: SGHAT and FQDESV (reference sequence). CDR3 length: 16 residues. CDR3 residues: CTSSYDGQSYNSPLNF. The CDR3 DNA reads as TGTACCAGCAGCTACGACGGACAGTCTTATAATTCACCCCTCAACTTT.

As concerns this clonotype: The germline gene is not matched at one end of the junction; a read error may be the cause. This chain connects TRBV7-9 to TRBJ1-2, with 7 bases aligning to TRBD1. CDR3 length: 13 residues. Germline V CDR1 and CDR2: SEHNR, FQNEAQ (reference sequence). The CDR3 DNA follows: TGTGCCACCAGCTTAACAGGGGATGGTGGCTACACCTTC. Protein: CATSLTGDGGYTF.

With regard to this clonotype: At one end the junction does not follow the germline gene, possibly because of a read error. The J gene is TRBJ2-5, the V gene TRBV6-1, with D uncertain. From germline, CDR1 is MNHNS and CDR2 SASEGT. The CDR3 has 13 amino acids. The DNA of the CDR3 is TGTGCCAGCAGTGAGATTGTTCAAGAGACCCAGTATTTC. This codes for CASSEIVQETQYF.

As regards this clonotype: A much larger clone differs from this one at a single base, so this may be a read error. The V call is TRBV6-2 or TRBV6-3, the J call TRBJ2-7; possible D gene TRBD1, 6 bases. Germline CDR1 reads MNHEY; CDR2 reads SVGEGT. This CDR3 comprises 13 residues. CDR3 amino acids: CTSRTTGSYEQYF. The CDR3 DNA reads as TGTACCAGCAGAACGACAGGATCCTACGAGCAGTACTTC.

This clonotype was found a few times. A much more abundant neighbour one base away suggests this may be a read error. The chain joins TRBV29-1 to TRBJ2-5; D might be TRBD1 or TRBD2, each matching 5 bases. The CDR3 length is 11 residues. V lost 7 bases to trimming and J lost 5 bases, with 11 bases between them. Germline V CDR1 and CDR2: SQVTM, ANQGSEA. CDR3 residues: CSGKRGETQYF. The DNA for the CDR3 is TGCAGCGGAAAGAGGGGTGAGACCCAGTACTTC.

Points on this clonotype: A clone one base away is much larger, so this may be a read error. The chain recombines TRBV28 with TRBJ2-6, with a possible D match to TRBD2 (5 bases). CDR1 is MDHEN, CDR2 SYDVKM, per germline. V was trimmed by 2 bases and J by 6 bases, leaving 11 bases between them. The CDR3 sequence is 15 residues long. The CDR3 loop reads CASSLTRRPANVLTF. The DNA for the CDR3 is TGTGCCAGCAGTTTAACTCGGAGGCCGGCCAACGTCCTGACTTTC.

In regard to this clonotype: Its ends do not fully match the called genes, so a read error is possible. V gene TRBV10-2 combines with J gene TRBJ2-5; D is unresolved. The CDR3 consists of 13 residues. The germline CDR1 and CDR2 sequences are WSHSY and SAAADI. The CDR3: CASSEAEAETQYF. The DNA for the CDR3 is TGTGCCAGCAGTGAGGCAGAGGCAGAGACCCAGTACTTC.

Remarks on this clonotype: The CDR3 does not close with the conserved phenylalanine or tryptophan, likely indicating a read error. The chain couples TRBV11-1 to TRBJ2-7; D uncertain. CDR3 length: 13 amino acids. Germline V gene data show CDR1 as SGHAT and CDR2 as FQDESV (reference sequence). CDR3 sequence reads: CASSRADSYEQYY. The CDR3 DNA reads TGCGCCAGCAGCCGTGCGGACTCCTACGAGCAGTACTAC.

This clonotype was recorded a few times. DNA for the CDR3: TGTGCCAGCAGCTGGGGTTCCCAGGTGTCAGAGACCCAGTACTTC. Protein: CASSWGSQVSETQYF. The gene calls are TRBV11-2 and TRBJ2-5; no clear D. The CDR3 loop spans 15 amino acids. V lost 4 bases to trimming and J lost 4 bases, with 16 bases between them. The germline gives CDR1 SGHAT, CDR2 FQNNGV.

About this clonotype: Germline is not matched at one junction end, which may reflect a read error. V usage is TRBV6-6 and J usage is TRBJ1-1; TRBD1 agrees at 7 bases. The CDR3 is 16 amino acids. Per the germline V gene, CDR1 is MNHNY and CDR2 is SVGAGI (reference sequence). The chain's CDR3 is CASCPRQGLRNTEAFF. For the CDR3, the DNA is TGTGCCAGCTGTCCGAGACAGGGCCTGAGGAACACTGAAGCATTCTTT.

In regard to this clonotype: A read error may be the cause here, since a much bigger clone is one base away. The chain uses TRBV28 and TRBJ2-5, with unresolved D. This CDR3 has 13 residues. With 2 bases removed from V and 7 bases from J, the gap between germline ends came to 11 bases. CDR1 and CDR2 (germline): MDHEN, SYDVKM. For the CDR3, the DNA is TGTGCCAGCAGTTTAACCTGGATAAGGACCCAGTACTTC. Residues: CASSLTWIRTQYF.

This clonotype was seen only a few times. The gene calls are TRBV11-2 and TRBJ1-5, with TRBD1 as a possible D gene (5 bases). V was cut by 6 bases and J by 9 bases, with 18 bases left in between. In germline, CDR1 is SGHAT, CDR2 FQNNGV. There are 14 residues in the CDR3. For the CDR3, the DNA is TGTGCCAGCAGTTTGGAACGCGCGGGGCGGCCCCAGCATTTT. Residues: CASSLERAGRPQHF.

The CDR3 region has the DNA TGCGCCAGCAGCTTCGGTAGGGTGAACACCGGGGAGCTGTTTTTT. It is translated as CASSFGRVNTGELFF. The chain recombines TRBV5-1 with TRBJ2-2; D is unclear. Germline assignment: CDR1 SGHRS and CDR2 YFSETQ. This CDR3 comprises 15 residues. V shed 2 bases and J shed 1 base, with 9 bases lying between them.

This rearrangement joins TRBV12-3 or TRBV12-4 to TRBJ1-1; D call uncertain. Between the trimmed V and J ends, which lost 4 bases and 7 bases, there was a span of 10 bases. The CDR3 spans 12 residues. The CDR3 reads CASSSVLGEAFF. CDR3 DNA sequence: TGTGCCAGCAGTTCCGTTCTTGGTGAAGCTTTCTTT.

A note on this clonotype: A much larger clone is a single base away; this may be a read error. The CDR3, as DNA: TGCAGTGCTGGAGAGGCGAGGGCGGGAGGGATCAAAAACATTCAGTACTTC. Protein sequence: CSAGEARAGGIKNIQYF. The chain combines TRBV20-1 with TRBJ2-4; TRBD2 aligns across 9 bases. Germline V gene sequence: CDR1 DFQATT, CDR2 SNEGSKA (reference sequence). The CDR3 has 17 residues.

Concerning this clonotype: An end of the junction does not agree with germline; a read error may underlie this. The CDR3 loop is CVSSLRMAGWNYGYTF. The DNA for the CDR3 is TGCGTCAGCAGCTTGAGAATGGCAGGGTGGAACTATGGCTACACCTTC. J is TRBJ1-2 and V is TRBV5-4; D might be TRBD1 (5 bases). The CDR3 is 16 residues long. CDR1 is SGHNT, CDR2 YYREEE, per germline (reference sequence). The full variable domain, its missing parts supplied by reference TRBV5-4 and TRBJ1-2, is ETGVTQSPTHLIKTRGQQVTLRCSSQSGHNTVSWYQQALGQGPQFIFQYYREEENGRGNFPPRFSGLQFPNYSSELNVNALELDDSALYLCVSSLRMAGWNYGYTFGSGTRLTVV.

This clonotype was observed at least ten times. This chain joins TRBV29-1 and TRBJ2-7; the D gene could be TRBD1 or TRBD2 (5 bases each). CDR1 is SQVTM, CDR2 ANQGSEA, per germline. The CDR3 loop spans 12 amino acids. Trimming stripped 6 bases from V and 5 bases from J, with 14 bases between. CDR3 nucleotides: TGCAGCGTATCCGTCCCGGGGCACGAGCAGTACTTC. This gives the protein CSVSVPGHEQYF.

V gene TRBV6-5 combines with J gene TRBJ2-7; the D is unclear. This CDR3 comprises 15 residues. V lost 5 bases to trimming and J lost 2 bases, with 16 bases between them. In germline, CDR1 is MNHEY, CDR2 SVGAGI. DNA of the CDR3: TGTGCCAGCAGTCAGAAACCGCATATCACCTACGAGCAGTACTTC. Its protein product is CASSQKPHITYEQYF.

Remarks on this clonotype: This may arise from a read error, as a much more abundant clone is one base away. This chain connects TRBV6-5 to TRBJ2-7; TRBD2 matches 9 bases. CDR1 MNHEY and CDR2 SVGAGI come from the germline V gene. The CDR3 has 12 residues. The CDR3 sequence: CACGRALDEQYF. The CDR3 nucleotides are TGTGCTTGCGGGAGGGCCTTGGACGAGCAGTACTTC.

This clonotype has just a few counts. A read error is possible here, since a much larger clone lies one base away. V gene TRBV4-2 combines with J gene TRBJ1-4; no definite D call. The CDR3 runs to 16 residues. Germline V gene lookup returns CDR1 LGHNA and CDR2 YNFKEQ. The CDR3 region has the DNA TGTGTCAGCAGCCATGATGGACTCCGAGGGAATGAAAAACTGTTTTTT. Encoded protein: CVSSHDGLRGNEKLFF.

This clonotype was recorded many times. The chain recombines TRBV12-3 or TRBV12-4 with TRBJ2-7, with 9 bases identical to TRBD1. The CDR3 is 14 residues long. Trimming at V came to 4 bases and at J to 2 bases, leaving 3 bases not matched to a gene. The CDR3: CASSSGQGTYEQYF. The CDR3 DNA sequence: TGTGCCAGCAGTTCGGGACAGGGCACCTACGAGCAGTACTTC.

The chain links TRBV29-1 to TRBJ1-1; the D is unclear. V was cut by 3 bases and J by 7 bases, with 18 bases left in between. Germline V CDR1 and CDR2: SQVTM, ANQGSEA. The CDR3 totals 14 residues. Here the CDR3 DNA reads TGCAGCGTTGATCCCGATGTGATAGGGTTTGAAGCTTTCTTT. Its protein product is CSVDPDVIGFEAFF.

V gene TRBV10-1 combines with J gene TRBJ2-1; 8 bases match TRBD1. Germline V gives CDR1 WNHNN, CDR2 SYGVQD (reference sequence). The CDR3 is 13 amino acids. In DNA, the CDR3 is TGCACCAACATGGACAGGGATAACAATGAGCAGTTCTTC. It translates to CTNMDRDNNEQFF.

With regard to this clonotype: Germline and junction disagree at one end, which may indicate a read error. This chain uses TRBV6-5 with TRBJ2-1, with 12 bases lining up with TRBD1. CDR1 is MNHEY, CDR2 SVGAGI, per germline. This CDR3 comprises 17 residues. This CDR3 is CASSKSKPGQGAYEQLF. In nucleotides, the CDR3 is TGTGCCAGCAGTAAGAGTAAACCGGGACAGGGGGCCTATGAGCAGTTGTTC.

This clonotype appeared many times. J is TRBJ2-7 and V is TRBV28; the match to TRBD1 covers 9 bases. The CDR3 contains 14 residues. The V segment lost 5 bases and the J segment 1 base; nucleotides outside the gene matches: 3. Per germline, CDR1 MDHEN and CDR2 SYDVKM. The CDR3: CASSSGTGSYEQYF. In nucleotides, the CDR3 is TGTGCCAGCAGTAGCGGGACAGGGTCCTACGAGCAGTACTTC.